Shown below are 3 T cell receptor beta chains from a single sample sequenced in a study of post-analysis software for immune sequencing data. Study-level findings and limits: Several TRBV segments were more frequent in patients than controls; TRBV5-6, TRBV5-1 and TRBV20-1 belonged to this group.

Their recognized antigens are unknown. The TCR beta cDNA libraries contained unique molecular identifiers. Using its own MiXCR run on the PCR reads, TCRdb lists one record per CDR3 protein. This sample yields about 260,000 distinct CDR3 sequences, of which just over 35% are seen a single time; around 5.2% belongs to the top ten. Sequencing was done on a sample of blood. These receptors were collected from a girl aged 5 to 17 with multiple sclerosis.

The chain employs TRBV10-3 and TRBJ2-3; TRBD2 aligns across 10 bases. Germline CDR1 ENHRY, CDR2 SYGVKD. The CDR3 loop spans 16 amino acids. Trimming removed 3 bases from V and 6 bases from J; junction bases left unmatched: 9. For the CDR3, the DNA is TGTGCCATCAGTGATCCGAGTAGCGGGGGGCGGGATACGCAGTATTTT. This gives the protein CAISDPSSGGRDTQYF.

Many counts were recorded for this clonotype. The chain links TRBV6-1 to TRBJ1-4; TRBD1 might be the D (5 bases). In germline, CDR1 is MNHNS, CDR2 SASEGT. The CDR3 spans 13 residues. V was cut by 8 bases and J by 4 bases, with 11 bases left in between. The CDR3 here is CASLGLSNEKLFF. CDR3 DNA: TGTGCCAGCCTGGGACTGAGTAATGAAAAACTGTTTTTT.

This clonotype came up many times. The chain joins TRBV29-1 to TRBJ2-1; the match to TRBD2 covers 7 bases. The germline CDR1 and CDR2 sequences are SQVTM and ANQGSEA. The V and J ends lost 7 bases and 6 bases, in that order; junction bases with no gene match: 6. This CDR3 is built from 12 residues. The CDR3 region is CSGGRVGNEQFF. In DNA form, the CDR3 reads TGCAGCGGAGGGAGGGTCGGCAATGAGCAGTTCTTC.